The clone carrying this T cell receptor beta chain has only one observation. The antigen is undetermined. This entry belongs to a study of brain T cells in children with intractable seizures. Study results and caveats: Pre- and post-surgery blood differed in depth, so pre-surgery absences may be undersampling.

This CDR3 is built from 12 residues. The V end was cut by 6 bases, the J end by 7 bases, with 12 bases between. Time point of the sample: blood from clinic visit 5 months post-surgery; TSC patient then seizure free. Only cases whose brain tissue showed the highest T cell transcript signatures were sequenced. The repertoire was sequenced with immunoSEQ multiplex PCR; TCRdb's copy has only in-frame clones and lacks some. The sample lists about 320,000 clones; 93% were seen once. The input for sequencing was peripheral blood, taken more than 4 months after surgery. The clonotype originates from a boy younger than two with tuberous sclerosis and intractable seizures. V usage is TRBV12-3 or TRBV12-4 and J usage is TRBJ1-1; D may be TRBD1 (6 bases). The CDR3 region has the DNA TGTGCCAGCAGGCCAGGGGAAGGTGAAGCTTTCTTT. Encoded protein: CASRPGEGEAFF.